This T cell receptor (beta chain) was documented in a study of T cell responses to AZD1222 COVID-19 vaccine. Study-wide findings and caveats: The span of vaccine-associated CD4 TCRs extended across spike, with dominance at 160-218 and 743-854. Increased Spike-specific TCR breadth and depth were observed after two AZD1222 doses. A mostly white British donor set with more females was recruited, and clonal diversity was possibly underestimated. Seropositive AZD1222 recipients at baseline numbered only five to seven.

Profiling relied on immunoSEQ multiplex PCR, and the TCRdb table lists in-frame clones only, not all of them. The sample has some 150,000 clones; around 89% are singletons. V lost 3 bases, J lost 7 bases, and 13 bases lay in between. CDR3 length equals 13 residues. Looked up from germline, CDR1 is KGHSH and CDR2 is LQKENI. Notes on this clone: Its target is unknown.

Sequences were derived from peripheral blood, sampled on day 0 of AZD1222 vaccination. The rearrangement links TRBV18 to TRBJ2-7, with unresolved D. This clonotype originated in an adult in good health. For the CDR3, the DNA is TGTGCCAGCTCACCCCTCCGGAGTGGGGAGCAGTACTTC. This codes for CASSPLRSGEQYF.